The following is a TCR beta chain sequence with its context. Its target is unknown. The primer mix had 60 Vbeta and 13 Jbeta primers. Profiled with immunoSEQ multiplex PCR; TCRdb holds only in-frame clones, not every one. This sample has about 130,000 clones, with roughly 80% found just once. The sample belongs to a study of cytomegalovirus exposure and HLA in healthy donors. General study findings and limits: Several of the most significant clusters were apparently associated with common viral pathogens in a later analysis.

The CDR3 has 14 amino acids. Deletions cut 6 bases from V and 4 bases from J, with 15 bases between. Germline lookup yields CDR1 KGHSH and CDR2 LQKENI. The specimen was PBMCs. This TCR came from a girl aged 2-9 years in good health and CMV-seronegative. The chain employs TRBV18 and TRBJ1-2; perhaps TRBD1 as D (6 bases). CDR3 amino acids: CASSSSGGAYGYTF. Written as DNA, the CDR3 is TGTGCCAGCTCCTCTTCCGGGGGGGCCTATGGCTACACCTTC.